The sequence of this T cell receptor beta chain was determined in a study of memory CD4+ T cells and cytomegalovirus serostatus. Whole-study context: Of the healthy Belgian adults, 9 were CMV seropositive and about 24 seronegative.

The method was immunoSEQ multiplex PCR; TCRdb's version includes in-frame clones alone and lacks a portion of them. The data hold approximately 61,000 clones, with roughly four fifths observed a single time. Germline-derived CDR1 and CDR2 are KGHSH and LQKENI. The CDR3 runs 16 residues. Losses at the gene ends were 3 bases for V and 0 bases for J; bases not matched to a gene: 5. Single viable CD3+CD4+CD8-CD45RO+ cells were sorted as the memory CD4+ T cells. V is TRBV18 and J is TRBJ2-3, with TRBD1 matching 8 bases. Specimen: memory CD4+ T cells from blood. This TCR came from an adult in good health and CMV-seronegative. Written as DNA, the CDR3 is TGTGCCAGCTCACCCTTCGACAGGGGTAGCACAGATACGCAGTATTTT. Amino acid sequence: CASSPFDRGSTDTQYF.